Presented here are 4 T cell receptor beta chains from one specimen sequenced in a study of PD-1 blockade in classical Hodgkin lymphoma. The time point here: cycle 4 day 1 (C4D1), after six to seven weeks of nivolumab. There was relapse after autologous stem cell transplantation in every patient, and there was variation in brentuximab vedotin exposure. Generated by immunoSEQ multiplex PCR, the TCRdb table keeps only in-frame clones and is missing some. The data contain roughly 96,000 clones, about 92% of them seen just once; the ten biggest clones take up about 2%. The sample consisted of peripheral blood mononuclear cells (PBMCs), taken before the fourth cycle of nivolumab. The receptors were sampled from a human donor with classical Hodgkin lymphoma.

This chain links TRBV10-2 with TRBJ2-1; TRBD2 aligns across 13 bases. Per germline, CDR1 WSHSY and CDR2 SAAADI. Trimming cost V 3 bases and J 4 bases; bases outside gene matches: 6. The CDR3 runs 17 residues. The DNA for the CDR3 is TGCGCCAGCAGTGATACGGGGACTAGCGGGAAATACAATGAGCAGTTCTTC. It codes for CASSDTGTSGKYNEQFF.

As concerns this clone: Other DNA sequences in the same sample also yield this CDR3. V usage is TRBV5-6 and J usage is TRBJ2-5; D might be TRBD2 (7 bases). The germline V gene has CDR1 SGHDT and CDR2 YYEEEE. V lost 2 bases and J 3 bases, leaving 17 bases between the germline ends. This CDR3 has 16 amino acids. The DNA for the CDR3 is TGTGCCAGCAGCTTTATGGCGCGGGGGCGCGAAGAGACCCAGTACTTC. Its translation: CASSFMARGREETQYF.

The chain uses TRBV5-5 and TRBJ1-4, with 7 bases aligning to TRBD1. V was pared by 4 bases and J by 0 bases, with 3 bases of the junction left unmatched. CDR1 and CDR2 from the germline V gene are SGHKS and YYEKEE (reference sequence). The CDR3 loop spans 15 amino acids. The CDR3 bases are TGTGCCAGCAGCCCAGGGGGTGCAACTAATGAAAAACTGTTTTTT. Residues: CASSPGGATNEKLFF.

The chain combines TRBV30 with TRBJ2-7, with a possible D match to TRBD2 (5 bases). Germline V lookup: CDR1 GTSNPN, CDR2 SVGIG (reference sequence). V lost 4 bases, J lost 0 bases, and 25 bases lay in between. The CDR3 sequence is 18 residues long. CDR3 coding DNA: TGTGCCTGGACTGCGCAAAAACCTTTCTGGGGAGCCTCCTACGAGCAGTACTTC. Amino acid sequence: CAWTAQKPFWGASYEQYF. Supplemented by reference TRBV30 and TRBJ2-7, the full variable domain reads SQTIHQWPATLVQPVGSPLSLECTVEGTSNPNLYWYRQAAGRGLQLLFYSVGIGQISSEVPQNLSASRPQDRQFILSSKKLLLSDSGFYLCAWTAQKPFWGASYEQYFGPGTRLTVT.